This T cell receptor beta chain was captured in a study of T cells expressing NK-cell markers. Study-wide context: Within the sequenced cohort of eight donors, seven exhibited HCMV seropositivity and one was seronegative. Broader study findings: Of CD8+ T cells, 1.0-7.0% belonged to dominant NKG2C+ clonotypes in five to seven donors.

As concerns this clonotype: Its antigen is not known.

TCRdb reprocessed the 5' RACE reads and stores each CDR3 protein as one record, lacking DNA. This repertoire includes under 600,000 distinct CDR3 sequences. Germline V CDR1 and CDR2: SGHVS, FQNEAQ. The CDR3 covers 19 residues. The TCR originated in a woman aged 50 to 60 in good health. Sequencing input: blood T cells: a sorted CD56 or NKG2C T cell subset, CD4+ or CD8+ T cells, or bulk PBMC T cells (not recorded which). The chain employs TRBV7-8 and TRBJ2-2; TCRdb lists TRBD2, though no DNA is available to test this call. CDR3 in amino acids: CASSRSGLAGGIVTGELFF.